The 13 T cell receptor beta chains listed next were all sequenced from one sample in a study of T cell responses to AZD1222 COVID-19 vaccine. Profiling relied on immunoSEQ multiplex PCR, and the TCRdb table lists in-frame clones only, not all of them. The table has about 110,000 clones, approximately 89% seen once. Material: peripheral blood, obtained on day 0 of MenACWY control vaccination. The source is an adult in good health.

The chain joins TRBV29-1 to TRBJ1-2, with 9 bases lining up with TRBD1. V gave up 6 bases and J gave up 8 bases; unmatched junction bases: 10. CDR3 length: 13 residues. The germline V gene encodes CDR1 SQVTM and CDR2 ANQGSEA. The CDR3: CSVVPGQGSGYTF. The CDR3 DNA sequence: TGCAGCGTCGTACCGGGACAGGGAAGCGGCTACACCTTC.

In its sample, this clone was seen a few times. V gene TRBV5-1 combines with J gene TRBJ2-2; D is unresolved. The V gene lost 4 bases and the J gene lost 7 bases, with 8 bases spanning the gap. CDR1 SGHRS and CDR2 YFSETQ come from the germline V gene. CDR3 length: 12 amino acids. The CDR3 loop is CASSPVGGELFF. As DNA, the CDR3 is TGCGCCAGCAGCCCGGTAGGCGGGGAGCTGTTTTTT.

The rearrangement links TRBV6-5 to TRBJ1-2; 7 bases are a match to TRBD1. Trimming took 10 bases from V and 5 from J; bases not matched to a gene: 10. Germline V gene sequence: CDR1 MNHEY, CDR2 SVGAGI. This CDR3 is 13 amino acids long. The CDR3 nucleotides are TGTGCCACCTCGGGAGGGGGCGTGTATGGCTACACCTTC. It encodes CATSGGGVYGYTF.

This chain joins TRBV19 and TRBJ2-2, with 11 bases fitting TRBD2. The CDR3 loop spans 18 amino acids. CDR1 is LNHDA and CDR2 is SQIVND in the germline V gene (reference sequence). V gave up 4 bases and J gave up 5 bases; unmatched junction bases: 12. CDR3 region: CASSTLAGGRQRTGELFF. DNA for the CDR3: TGTGCCAGTAGTACGTTAGCGGGGGGGCGTCAGAGGACCGGGGAGCTGTTTTTT. Full variable domain (remainder filled in from reference TRBV19 and TRBJ2-2): DGGITQSPKYLFRKEGQNVTLSCEQNLNHDAMYWYRQDPGQGLRLIYYSQIVNDFQKGDIAEGYSVSREKKESFPLTVTSAQKNPTAFYLCASSTLAGGRQRTGELFFGEGSRLTVL.

The rearrangement joins TRBV7-3 to TRBJ1-5; unclear D gene. V gave up 2 bases and J gave up 6 bases, with 8 bases separating them. The germline V gene encodes CDR1 SGHTA and CDR2 FQGTGA. The length of the CDR3 is 13 residues. The CDR3: CASSLDGIQPQHF. CDR3 nucleotide sequence: TGTGCCAGCAGCTTAGATGGGATTCAGCCCCAGCATTTT.

The chain is built from TRBV3-1 (or the pseudogene TRBV3-2) and TRBJ2-1, with 8 nucleotides matching TRBD2. V was pared by 4 bases and J by 7 bases, with 12 bases of the junction left unmatched. CDR1 and CDR2 from the germline V gene are LGHDT and YNNKEL (reference sequence). The CDR3 is 16 residues long. The CDR3 nucleotides are TGTGCCAGCAGCCCCTTAGGGACTAGAGGTAGGAATGAGCAGTTCTTC. This translates into CASSPLGTRGRNEQFF.

This chain links TRBV28 with TRBJ2-3; 12 nucleotides align to TRBD2. The CDR3 totals 18 residues. J was trimmed by 2 bases and V by 2 bases; bases with no gene match: 8. Germline V gene data show CDR1 as MDHEN and CDR2 as SYDVKM. CDR3 amino acids: CASSLAAGLAGLTDTQYF. The CDR3 bases are TGTGCCAGCAGTTTAGCAGCCGGACTAGCGGGGCTCACAGATACGCAGTATTTT. Supplemented by reference TRBV28 and TRBJ2-3, the full variable domain reads DVKVTQSSRYLVKRTGEKVFLECVQDMDHENMFWYRQDPGLGLRLIYFSYDVKMKEKGDIPEGYSVSREKKERFSLILESASTNQTSMYLCASSLAAGLAGLTDTQYFGPGTRLTVL.

The chain joins TRBV11-2 to TRBJ1-1, with D tentatively TRBD1 (6 bases). The V end lost 5 bases, the J end lost 2 bases, and 9 bases lay between the germline ends. The CDR3 sequence is 13 residues long. Looked up from germline, CDR1 is SGHAT and CDR2 is FQNNGV. The CDR3 region has the DNA TGTGCCAGCAGCCGACAGGTTAACACTGAAGCTTTCTTT. It specifies CASSRQVNTEAFF.

The chain uses TRBV10-3 and TRBJ2-7; TRBD1 matches at 9 bases. CDR3 size: 16 residues. Germline loops: CDR1 ENHRY, CDR2 SYGVKD. The V segment lost 4 bases and the J segment 6 bases; nucleotides outside the gene matches: 13. CDR3 coding DNA: TGTGCCATCAGTGCTAAGTTTACAGGGGGCAGCGGCGAGCAGTACTTC. This translates into CAISAKFTGGSGEQYF.

The V gene is TRBV4-3, the J gene TRBJ1-2; 7 positions match TRBD1. Germline CDR1 is LGHNA and CDR2 is YSLEER. The trim removed 0 bases at V and 0 bases at J, leaving 4 bases unmatched. This CDR3 has 16 amino acids. The DNA for the CDR3 is TGCGCCAGCAGCCAAGATGACAGGGAGGCTAACTATGGCTACACCTTC. This sequence encodes CASSQDDREANYGYTF.

V is TRBV18 and J is TRBJ1-2; D may be TRBD1 (6 bases). Deletions cut 0 bases from V and 7 bases from J, with 15 bases between. The CDR3 has 15 amino acids. Germline CDR1 reads KGHSH; CDR2 reads LQKENI. CDR3: CASSPPTRTAFGYTF. The CDR3 DNA follows: TGTGCCAGCTCACCACCGACTAGGACAGCTTTTGGCTACACCTTC. Variable domain in full (rest from reference TRBV18 and TRBJ1-2): NAGVMQNPRHLVRRRGQEARLRCSPMKGHSHVYWYRQLPEEGLKFMVYLQKENIIDESGMPKERFSAEFPKEGPSILRIQQVVRGDSAAYFCASSPPTRTAFGYTFGSGTRLTVV.

The chain is built from TRBV4-1 and TRBJ1-5; D is possibly TRBD1 (5 bases). V lost 3 bases, J lost 4 bases, and 10 bases lay in between. From germline, CDR1 is MGHRA and CDR2 YSYEKL. This CDR3 spans 14 amino acids. Here the CDR3 DNA reads TGCGCCAGCAGCCAGGGACCGGGAAATCAGCCCCAGCATTTT. It translates to CASSQGPGNQPQHF.

This clone appeared once. The V call is TRBV30, the J call TRBJ1-5; D uncertain. V lost 0 bases, J lost 1 base, and 4 bases lay in between. Germline V CDR1 and CDR2: GTSNPN, SVGIG (reference sequence). There are 13 residues in the CDR3. The CDR3 spells CAWSVGSNQPQHF. The DNA of the CDR3 is TGTGCCTGGAGTGTGGGCAGCAATCAGCCCCAGCATTTT.